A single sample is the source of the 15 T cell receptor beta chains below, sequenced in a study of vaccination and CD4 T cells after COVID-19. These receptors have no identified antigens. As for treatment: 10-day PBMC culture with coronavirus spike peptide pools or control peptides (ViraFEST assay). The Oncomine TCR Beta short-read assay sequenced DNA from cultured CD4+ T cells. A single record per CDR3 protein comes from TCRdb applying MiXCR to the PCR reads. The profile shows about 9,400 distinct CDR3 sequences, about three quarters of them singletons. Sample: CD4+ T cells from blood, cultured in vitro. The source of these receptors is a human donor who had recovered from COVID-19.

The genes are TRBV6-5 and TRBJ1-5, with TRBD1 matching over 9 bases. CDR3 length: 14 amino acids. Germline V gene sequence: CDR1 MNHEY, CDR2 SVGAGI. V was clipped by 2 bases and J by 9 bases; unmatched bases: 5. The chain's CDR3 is CASSYPDRGGPQHF. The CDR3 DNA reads TGTGCCAGCAGTTACCCGGACAGGGGCGGGCCCCAGCATTTT.

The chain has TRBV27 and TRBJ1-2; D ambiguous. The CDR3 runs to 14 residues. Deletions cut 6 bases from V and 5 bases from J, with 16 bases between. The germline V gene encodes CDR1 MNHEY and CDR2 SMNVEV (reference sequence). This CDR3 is CASSSPGRDYGYTF. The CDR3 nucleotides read TGTGCCAGCAGCTCCCCTGGGAGGGATTATGGCTACACCTTC.

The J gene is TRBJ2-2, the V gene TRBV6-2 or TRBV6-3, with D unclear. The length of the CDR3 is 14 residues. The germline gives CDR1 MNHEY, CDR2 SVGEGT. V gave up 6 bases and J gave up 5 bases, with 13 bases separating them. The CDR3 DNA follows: TGTGCCAGCAGCCCCCGCATCGGGACCGGGGAGCTGTTTTTT. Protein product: CASSPRIGTGELFF.

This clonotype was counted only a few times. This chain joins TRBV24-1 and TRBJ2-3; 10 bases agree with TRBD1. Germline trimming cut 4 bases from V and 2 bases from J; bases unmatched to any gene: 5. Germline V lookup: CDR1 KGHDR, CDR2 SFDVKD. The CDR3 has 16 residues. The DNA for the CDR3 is TGTGCCACCAGTGACCGGGACAGGGGACTCACAGATACGCAGTATTTT. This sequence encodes CATSDRDRGLTDTQYF.

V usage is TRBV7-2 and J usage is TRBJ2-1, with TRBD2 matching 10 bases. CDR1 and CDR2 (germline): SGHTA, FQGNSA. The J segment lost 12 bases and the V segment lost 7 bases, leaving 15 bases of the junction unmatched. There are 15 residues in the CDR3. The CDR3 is CASNQRGSGGIGQFF. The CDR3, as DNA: TGTGCCAGCAATCAGAGGGGTAGCGGGGGGATAGGGCAGTTCTTC.

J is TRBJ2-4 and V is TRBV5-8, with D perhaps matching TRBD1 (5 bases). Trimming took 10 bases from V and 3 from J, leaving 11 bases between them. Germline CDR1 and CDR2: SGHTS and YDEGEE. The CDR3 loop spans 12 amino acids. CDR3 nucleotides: TGTGCCGGAGACAGAGACAAAAACATTCAGTACTTC. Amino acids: CAGDRDKNIQYF.

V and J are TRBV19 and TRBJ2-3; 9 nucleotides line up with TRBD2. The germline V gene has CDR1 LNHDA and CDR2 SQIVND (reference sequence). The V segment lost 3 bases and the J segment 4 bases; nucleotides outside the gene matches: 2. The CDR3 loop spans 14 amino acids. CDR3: CASSMAGGPDTQYF. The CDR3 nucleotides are TGTGCCAGTAGTATGGCGGGGGGGCCAGATACGCAGTATTTT. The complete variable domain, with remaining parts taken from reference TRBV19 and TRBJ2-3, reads DGGITQSPKYLFRKEGQNVTLSCEQNLNHDAMYWYRQDPGQGLRLIYYSQIVNDFQKGDIAEGYSVSREKKESFPLTVTSAQKNPTAFYLCASSMAGGPDTQYFGPGTRLTVL.

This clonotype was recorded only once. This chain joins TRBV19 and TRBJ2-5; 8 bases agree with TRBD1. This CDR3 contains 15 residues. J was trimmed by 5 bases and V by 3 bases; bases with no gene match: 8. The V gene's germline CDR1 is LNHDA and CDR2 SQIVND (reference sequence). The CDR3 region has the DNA TGTGCCAGTAGTATGCAGGGGGCGGGTGGGGAGACCCAGTACTTC. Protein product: CASSMQGAGGETQYF.

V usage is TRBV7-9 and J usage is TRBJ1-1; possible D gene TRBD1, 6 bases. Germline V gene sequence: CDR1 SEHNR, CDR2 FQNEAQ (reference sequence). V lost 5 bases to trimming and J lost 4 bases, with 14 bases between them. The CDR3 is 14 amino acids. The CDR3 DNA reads TGTGCCAGCAGCAAGGGGGGGGGCTTCACTGAAGCTTTCTTT. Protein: CASSKGGGFTEAFF.

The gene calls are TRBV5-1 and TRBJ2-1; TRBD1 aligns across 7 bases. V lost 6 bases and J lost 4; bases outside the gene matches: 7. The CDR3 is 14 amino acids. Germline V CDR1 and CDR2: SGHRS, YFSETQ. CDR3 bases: TGCGCCAGCAAACTAGGGACAGATTACAATGAGCAGTTCTTC. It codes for CASKLGTDYNEQFF.

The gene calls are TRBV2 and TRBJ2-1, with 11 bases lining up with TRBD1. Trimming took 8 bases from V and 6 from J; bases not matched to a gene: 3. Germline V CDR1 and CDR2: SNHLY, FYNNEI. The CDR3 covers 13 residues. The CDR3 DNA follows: TGTGCCAGCGCCGGGACAGGGGGCAATGAGCAGTTCTTC. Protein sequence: CASAGTGGNEQFF.

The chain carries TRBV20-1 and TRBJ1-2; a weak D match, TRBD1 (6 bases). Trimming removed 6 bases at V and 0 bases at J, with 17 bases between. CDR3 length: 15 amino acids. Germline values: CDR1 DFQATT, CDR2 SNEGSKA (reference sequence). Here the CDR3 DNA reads TGCAGTGCCAACGGGGACATCTTAGCTAACTATGGCTACACCTTC. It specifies CSANGDILANYGYTF.

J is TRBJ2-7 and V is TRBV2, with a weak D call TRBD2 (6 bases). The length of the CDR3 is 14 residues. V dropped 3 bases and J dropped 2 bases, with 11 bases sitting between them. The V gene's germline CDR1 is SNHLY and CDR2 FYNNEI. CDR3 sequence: CASSDLAEAYEQYF. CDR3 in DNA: TGTGCCAGCAGTGATTTAGCGGAGGCCTACGAGCAGTACTTC.

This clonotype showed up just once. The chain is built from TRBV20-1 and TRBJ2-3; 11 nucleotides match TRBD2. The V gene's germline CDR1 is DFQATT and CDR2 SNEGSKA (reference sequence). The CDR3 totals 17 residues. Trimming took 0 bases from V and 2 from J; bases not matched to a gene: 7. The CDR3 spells CSARDGASGGITDTQYF. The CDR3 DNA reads TGCAGTGCTAGAGATGGGGCTAGCGGGGGGATCACAGATACGCAGTATTTT.

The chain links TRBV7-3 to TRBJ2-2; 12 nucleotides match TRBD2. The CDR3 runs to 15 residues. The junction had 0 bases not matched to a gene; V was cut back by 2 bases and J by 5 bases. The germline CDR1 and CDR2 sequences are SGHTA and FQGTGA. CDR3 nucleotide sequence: TGTGCCAGCAGCTTACTAGCGGGAGGGACCGGGGAGCTGTTTTTT. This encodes CASSLLAGGTGELFF.